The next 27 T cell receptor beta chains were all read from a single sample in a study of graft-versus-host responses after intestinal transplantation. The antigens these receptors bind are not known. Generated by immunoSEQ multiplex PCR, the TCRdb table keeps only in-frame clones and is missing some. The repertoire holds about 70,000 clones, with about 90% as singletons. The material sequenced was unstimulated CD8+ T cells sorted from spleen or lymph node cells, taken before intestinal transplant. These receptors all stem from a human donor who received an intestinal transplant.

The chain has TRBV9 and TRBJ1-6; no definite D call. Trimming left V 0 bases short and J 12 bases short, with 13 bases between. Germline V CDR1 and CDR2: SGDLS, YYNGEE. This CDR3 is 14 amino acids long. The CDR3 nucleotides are TGTGCCAGCAGCGTAGAGTCAGAGCGAGAACCCCTCCACTTT. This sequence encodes CASSVESEREPLHF.

The CDR3 loop is CASSPGGIEYSGNTIYF. The CDR3 nucleotides are TGTGCCAGCAGTCCCGGGGGGATTGAATACTCTGGAAACACCATATATTTT. This rearrangement joins TRBV2 to TRBJ1-3; weak D call: TRBD1 (5 bases). Germline V gene lookup returns CDR1 SNHLY and CDR2 FYNNEI. CDR3 length equals 17 residues. V shed 5 bases and J shed 0 bases, with 17 bases lying between them.

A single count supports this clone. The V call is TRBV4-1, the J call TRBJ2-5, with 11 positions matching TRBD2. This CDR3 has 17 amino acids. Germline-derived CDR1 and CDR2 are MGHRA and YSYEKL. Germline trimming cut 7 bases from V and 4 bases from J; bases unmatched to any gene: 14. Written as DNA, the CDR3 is TGCGCCAGCACCCTTAGCGGGGGGGCCGGGGAAAGAGAGACCCAGTACTTC. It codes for CASTLSGGAGERETQYF.

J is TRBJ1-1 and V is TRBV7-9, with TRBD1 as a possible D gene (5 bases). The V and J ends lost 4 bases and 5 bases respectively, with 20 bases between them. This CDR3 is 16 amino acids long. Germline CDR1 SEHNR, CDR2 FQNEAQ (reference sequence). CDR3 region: CASSSSGGVLGTEAFF. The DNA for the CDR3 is TGTGCCAGCAGCTCTAGCGGGGGAGTTTTAGGGACTGAAGCTTTCTTT.

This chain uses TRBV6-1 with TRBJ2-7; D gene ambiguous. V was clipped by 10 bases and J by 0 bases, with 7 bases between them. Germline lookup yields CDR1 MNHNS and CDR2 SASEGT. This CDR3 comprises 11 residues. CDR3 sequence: CATIGSYEQYF. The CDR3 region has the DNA TGTGCCACGATCGGCTCCTACGAGCAGTACTTC.

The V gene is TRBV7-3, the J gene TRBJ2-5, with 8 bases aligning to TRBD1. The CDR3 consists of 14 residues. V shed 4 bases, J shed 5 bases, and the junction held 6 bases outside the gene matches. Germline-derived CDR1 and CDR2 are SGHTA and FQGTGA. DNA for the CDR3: TGTGCCAGCAGCTCCACAGGGGGATGGGAGACCCAGTACTTC. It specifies CASSSTGGWETQYF. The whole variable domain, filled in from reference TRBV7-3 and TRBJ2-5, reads GAGVSQTPSNKVTEKGKYVELRCDPISGHTALYWYRQSLGQGPEFLIYFQGTGAADDSGLPNDRFFAVRPEGSVSTLKIQRTERGDSAVYLCASSSTGGWETQYFGPGTRLLVL.

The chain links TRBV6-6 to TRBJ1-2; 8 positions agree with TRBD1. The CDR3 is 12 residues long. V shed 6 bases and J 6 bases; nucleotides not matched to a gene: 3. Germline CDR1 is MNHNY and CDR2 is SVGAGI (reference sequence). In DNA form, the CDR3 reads TGTGCCAGCAGGGAACAGGGGGATGGCTACACCTTC. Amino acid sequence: CASREQGDGYTF.

DNA for the CDR3: TGTGCCAGCAGTGACCGGCCGGGCGGGGATCTCACAGATACGCAGTATTTT. This codes for CASSDRPGGDLTDTQYF. V gene TRBV2 combines with J gene TRBJ2-3; D perhaps matches TRBD2 (6 bases). The germline V and J ends were trimmed by 3 bases and 2 bases, with 18 bases remaining between them. The CDR3 contains 17 residues. The V gene's germline CDR1 is SNHLY and CDR2 FYNNEI.

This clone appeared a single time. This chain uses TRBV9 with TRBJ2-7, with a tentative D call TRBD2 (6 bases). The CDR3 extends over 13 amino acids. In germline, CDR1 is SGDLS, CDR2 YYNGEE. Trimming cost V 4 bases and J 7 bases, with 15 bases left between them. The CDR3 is CASSLGDSGEQYF. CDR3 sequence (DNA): TGTGCCAGCAGCTTGGGGGACTCTGGGGAGCAGTACTTC.

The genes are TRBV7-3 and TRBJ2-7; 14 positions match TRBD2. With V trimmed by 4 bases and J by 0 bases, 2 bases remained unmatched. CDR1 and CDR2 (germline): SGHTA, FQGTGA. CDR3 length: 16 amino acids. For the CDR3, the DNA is TGTGCCAGCAGCTCCGGACTAGCGGGGGGCTCCTACGAGCAGTACTTC. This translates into CASSSGLAGGSYEQYF.

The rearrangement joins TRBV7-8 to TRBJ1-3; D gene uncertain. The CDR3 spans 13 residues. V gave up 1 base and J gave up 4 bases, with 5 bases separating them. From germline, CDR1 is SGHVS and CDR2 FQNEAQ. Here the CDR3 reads CASSLDRGNTIYF. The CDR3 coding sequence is TGTGCCAGCAGCTTAGACCGGGGAAACACCATATATTTT.

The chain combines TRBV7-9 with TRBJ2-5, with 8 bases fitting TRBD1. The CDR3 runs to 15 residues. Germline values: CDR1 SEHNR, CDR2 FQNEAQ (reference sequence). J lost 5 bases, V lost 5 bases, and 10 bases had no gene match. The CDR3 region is CASSAPGGAGETQYF. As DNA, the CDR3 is TGTGCCAGCAGCGCCCCAGGGGGCGCAGGTGAGACCCAGTACTTC.

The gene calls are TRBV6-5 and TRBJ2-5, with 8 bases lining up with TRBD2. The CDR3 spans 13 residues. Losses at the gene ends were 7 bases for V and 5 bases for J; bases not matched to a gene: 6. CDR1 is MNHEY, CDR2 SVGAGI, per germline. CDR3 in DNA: TGTGCCAGCATGGGCGGGGGGAGGGAGACCCAGTACTTC. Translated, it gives CASMGGGRETQYF.

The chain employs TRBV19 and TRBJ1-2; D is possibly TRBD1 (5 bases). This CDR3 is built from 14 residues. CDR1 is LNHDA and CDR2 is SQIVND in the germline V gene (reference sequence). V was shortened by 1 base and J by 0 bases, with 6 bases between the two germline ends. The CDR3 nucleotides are TGTGCCAGTAGTATAGGGGGCTCTAACTATGGCTACACCTTC. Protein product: CASSIGGSNYGYTF.

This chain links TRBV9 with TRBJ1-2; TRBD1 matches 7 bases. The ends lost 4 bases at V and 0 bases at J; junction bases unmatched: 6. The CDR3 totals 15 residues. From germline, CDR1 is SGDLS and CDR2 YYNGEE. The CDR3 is CASSSGQPPNYGYTF. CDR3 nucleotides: TGTGCCAGCAGCTCGGGACAGCCTCCTAACTATGGCTACACCTTC.

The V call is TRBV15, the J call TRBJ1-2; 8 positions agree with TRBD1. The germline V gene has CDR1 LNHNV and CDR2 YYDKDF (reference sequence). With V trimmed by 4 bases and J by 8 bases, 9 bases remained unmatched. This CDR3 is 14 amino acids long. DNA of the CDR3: TGTGCCACCAGCAACTCAGGGGGCGCGGGAGGCTACACCTTC. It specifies CATSNSGGAGGYTF.

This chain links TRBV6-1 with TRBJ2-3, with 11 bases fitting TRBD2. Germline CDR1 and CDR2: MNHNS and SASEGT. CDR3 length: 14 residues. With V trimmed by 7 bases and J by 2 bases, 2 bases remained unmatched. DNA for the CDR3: TGTGCCAGCATACTAGCGGGGGACACAGATACGCAGTATTTT. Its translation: CASILAGDTDTQYF.

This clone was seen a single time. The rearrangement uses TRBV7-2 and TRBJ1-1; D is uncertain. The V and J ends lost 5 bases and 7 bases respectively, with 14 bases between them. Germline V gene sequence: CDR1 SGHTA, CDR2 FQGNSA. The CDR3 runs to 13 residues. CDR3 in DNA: TGTGCCAGCAGCCTTACGACGGGGAGTGAAGCTTTCTTT. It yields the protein CASSLTTGSEAFF.

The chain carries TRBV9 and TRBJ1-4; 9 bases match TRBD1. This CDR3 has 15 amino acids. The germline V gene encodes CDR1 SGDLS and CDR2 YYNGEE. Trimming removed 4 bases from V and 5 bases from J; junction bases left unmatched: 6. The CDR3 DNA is TGTGCCAGCAGCCCCCCGGGACAGGGAAATGAAAAACTGTTTTTT. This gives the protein CASSPPGQGNEKLFF.

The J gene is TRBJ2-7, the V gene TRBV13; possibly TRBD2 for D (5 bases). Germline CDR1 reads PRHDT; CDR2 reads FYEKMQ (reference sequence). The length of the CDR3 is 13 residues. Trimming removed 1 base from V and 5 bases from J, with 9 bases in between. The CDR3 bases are TGTGCCAGCAGCTTAGAGTCGGGGAACGAGCAGTACTTC. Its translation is CASSLESGNEQYF. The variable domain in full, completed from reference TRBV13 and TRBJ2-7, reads AAGVIQSPRHLIKEKRETATLKCYPIPRHDTVYWYQQGPGQDPQFLISFYEKMQSDKGSIPDRFSAQQFSDYHSELNMSSLELGDSALYFCASSLESGNEQYFGPGTRLTVT.

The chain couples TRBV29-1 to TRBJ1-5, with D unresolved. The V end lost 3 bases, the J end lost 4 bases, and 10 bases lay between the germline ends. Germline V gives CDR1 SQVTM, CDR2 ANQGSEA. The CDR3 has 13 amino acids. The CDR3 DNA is TGCAGCGTTGAGGTAGCCGCAAATCAGCCCCAGCATTTT. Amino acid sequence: CSVEVAANQPQHF.

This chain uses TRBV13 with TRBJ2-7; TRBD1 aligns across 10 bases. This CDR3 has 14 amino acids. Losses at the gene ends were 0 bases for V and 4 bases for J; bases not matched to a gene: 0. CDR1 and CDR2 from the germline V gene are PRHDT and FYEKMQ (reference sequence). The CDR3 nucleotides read TGTGCCAGCAGCTTAGGGGGACAGGGGTACGAGCAGTACTTC. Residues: CASSLGGQGYEQYF.

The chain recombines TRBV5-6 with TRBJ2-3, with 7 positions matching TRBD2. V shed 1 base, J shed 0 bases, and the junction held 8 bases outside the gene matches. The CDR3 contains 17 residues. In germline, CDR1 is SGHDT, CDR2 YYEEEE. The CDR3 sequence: CASSLPWASGSTDTQYF. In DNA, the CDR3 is TGTGCCAGCAGCTTGCCCTGGGCTAGCGGAAGCACAGATACGCAGTATTTT.

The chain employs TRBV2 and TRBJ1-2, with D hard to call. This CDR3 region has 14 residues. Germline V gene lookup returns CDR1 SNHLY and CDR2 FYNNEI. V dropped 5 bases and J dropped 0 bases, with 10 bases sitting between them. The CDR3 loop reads CASSTLEANYGYTF. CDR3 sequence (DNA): TGTGCCAGCAGTACCTTGGAGGCTAACTATGGCTACACCTTC.

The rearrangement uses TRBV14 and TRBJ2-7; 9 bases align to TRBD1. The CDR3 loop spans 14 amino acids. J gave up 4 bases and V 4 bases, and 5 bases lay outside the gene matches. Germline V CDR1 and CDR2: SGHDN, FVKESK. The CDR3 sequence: CASSRRGQGYEQYF. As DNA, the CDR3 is TGTGCCAGCAGCCGGCGGGGACAGGGATACGAGCAGTACTTC.

The CDR3 region has the DNA TGTGCCAGTAGTATCTGGCAGAACACTGAAGCTTTCTTT. Its translation is CASSIWQNTEAFF. The V gene is TRBV19, the J gene TRBJ1-1, with D hard to call. With 3 bases removed from V and 1 base from J, the gap between germline ends came to 6 bases. This CDR3 spans 13 amino acids. CDR1 and CDR2 (germline): LNHDA, SQIVND (reference sequence).

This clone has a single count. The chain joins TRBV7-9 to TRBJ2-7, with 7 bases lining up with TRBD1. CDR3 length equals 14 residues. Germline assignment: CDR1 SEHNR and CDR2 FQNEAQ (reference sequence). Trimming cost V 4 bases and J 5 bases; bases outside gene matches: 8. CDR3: CASSYRQGTNEQYF. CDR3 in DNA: TGTGCCAGCAGCTACAGACAGGGAACCAACGAGCAGTACTTC.